This TCR beta chain derives from a study of T cell repertoires in cytomegalovirus infection. As for this clonotype: Its antigen remains unidentified.

Overall study findings and caveats: The ex vivo response was dominated by HLA-C-restricted CMV-specific TCR beta clonotypes.

Germline CDR1 is SGHDN and CDR2 is FVKESK. V dropped 5 bases and J dropped 0 bases, with 19 bases sitting between them. The CDR3 contains 17 residues. TCRdb used MiXCR to reprocess the reads, holding one entry per CDR3 protein. The profile covers 80,000 or so distinct CDR3 sequences, with around 37% appearing a single time and about 92% taken by the ten largest. Sequenced here: CD8+ T cells from cultured PBMCs, sampled from culture after CMV antigen stimulation. This clonotype was sampled from a human donor in good health (CMV status not recorded). Some clones in this sample may be carry-over from other donors' samples. The chain recombines TRBV14 with TRBJ1-1, with D perhaps matching TRBD1 (5 bases). The CDR3 nucleotides are TGTGCCAGCAGCGCGGGGCCTTCGCTCAAAATGAACACTGAAGCTTTCTTT. It is translated as CASSAGPSLKMNTEAFF.